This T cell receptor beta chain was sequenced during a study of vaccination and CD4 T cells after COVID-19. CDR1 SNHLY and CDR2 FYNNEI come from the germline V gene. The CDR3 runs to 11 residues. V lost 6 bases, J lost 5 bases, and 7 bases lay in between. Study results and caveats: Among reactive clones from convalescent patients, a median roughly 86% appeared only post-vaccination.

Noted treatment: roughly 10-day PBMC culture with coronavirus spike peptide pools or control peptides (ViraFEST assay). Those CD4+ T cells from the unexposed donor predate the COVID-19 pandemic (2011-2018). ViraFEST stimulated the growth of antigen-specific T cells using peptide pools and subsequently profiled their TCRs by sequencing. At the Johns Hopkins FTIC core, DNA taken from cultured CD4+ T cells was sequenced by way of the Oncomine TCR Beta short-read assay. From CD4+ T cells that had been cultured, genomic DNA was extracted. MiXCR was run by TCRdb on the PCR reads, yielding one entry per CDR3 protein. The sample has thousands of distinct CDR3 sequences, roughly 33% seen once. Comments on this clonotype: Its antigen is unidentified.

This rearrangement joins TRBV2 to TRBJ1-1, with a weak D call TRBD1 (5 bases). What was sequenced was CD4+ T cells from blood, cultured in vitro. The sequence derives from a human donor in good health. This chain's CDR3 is CASRGETEAFF. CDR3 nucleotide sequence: TGTGCCAGCAGGGGGGAAACTGAAGCTTTCTTT.